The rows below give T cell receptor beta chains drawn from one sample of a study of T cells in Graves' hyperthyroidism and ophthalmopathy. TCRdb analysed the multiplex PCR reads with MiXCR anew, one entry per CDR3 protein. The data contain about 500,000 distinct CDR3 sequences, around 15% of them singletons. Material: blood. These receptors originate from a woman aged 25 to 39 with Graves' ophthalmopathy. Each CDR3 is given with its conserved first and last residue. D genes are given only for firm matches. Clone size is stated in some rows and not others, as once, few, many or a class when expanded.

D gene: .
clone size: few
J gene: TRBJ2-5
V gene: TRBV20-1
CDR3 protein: CSARDPGFGGEQETQYF
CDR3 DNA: TGCAGTGCTAGAGATCCAGGTTTCGGGGGAGAACAAGAGACCCAGTACTTC

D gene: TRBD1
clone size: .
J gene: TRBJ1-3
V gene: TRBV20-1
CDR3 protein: CSARAGTASSGNTIYF
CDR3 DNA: TGCAGTGCTAGGGCTGGGACAGCTAGCTCTGGAAACACCATATATTTT

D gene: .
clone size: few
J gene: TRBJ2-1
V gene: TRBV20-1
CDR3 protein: CSARGSHYNEQFF
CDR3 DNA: TGCAGTGCTAGGGGATCTCATTACAATGAGCAGTTCTTC

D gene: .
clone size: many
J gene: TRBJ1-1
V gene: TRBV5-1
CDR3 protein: CASSLVINTEAFF
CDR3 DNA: TGCGCCAGCAGCTTGGTTATAAACACTGAAGCTTTCTTT

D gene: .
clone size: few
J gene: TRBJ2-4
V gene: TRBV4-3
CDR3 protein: CASSQGTPGLRTIQYF
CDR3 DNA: TGCGCCAGCAGCCAGGGAACCCCGGGCCTGAGAACTATTCAGTACTTC

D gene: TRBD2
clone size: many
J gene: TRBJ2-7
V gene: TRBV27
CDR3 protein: CASSPQGFKAGGAHEQYF
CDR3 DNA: TGTGCCAGCAGTCCCCAGGGGTTTAAAGCGGGAGGAGCCCACGAGCAGTACTTC

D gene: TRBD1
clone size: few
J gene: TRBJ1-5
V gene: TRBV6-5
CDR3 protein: CASSYGTEREPQHF
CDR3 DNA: TGTGCCAGCAGTTACGGGACAGAACGCGAGCCCCAGCATTTT

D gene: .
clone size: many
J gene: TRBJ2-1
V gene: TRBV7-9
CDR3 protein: CASSLVSGSYNEQFF
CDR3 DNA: TGTGCCAGCAGCTTAGTCAGTGGCTCCTACAATGAGCAGTTCTTC

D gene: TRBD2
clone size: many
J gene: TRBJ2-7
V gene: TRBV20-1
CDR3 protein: CSANGLASYEQYF
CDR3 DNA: TGCAGTGCTAACGGACTAGCCTCCTACGAGCAGTACTTC

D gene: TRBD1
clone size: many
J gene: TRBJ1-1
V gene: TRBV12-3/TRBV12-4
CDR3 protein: CASSTRQGLNTEAFF
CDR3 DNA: TGTGCCAGCAGTACACGACAGGGCTTGAACACTGAAGCTTTCTTT

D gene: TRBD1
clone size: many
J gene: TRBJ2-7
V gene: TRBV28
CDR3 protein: CAGRRRQGYEQYF
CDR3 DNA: TGTGCCGGCCGCCGGAGACAGGGGTACGAGCAGTACTTC

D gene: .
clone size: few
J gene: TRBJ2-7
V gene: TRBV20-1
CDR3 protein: CSARRQTSSYEQYF
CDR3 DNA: TGCAGTGCTAGAAGACAAACTAGCTCCTACGAGCAGTACTTC

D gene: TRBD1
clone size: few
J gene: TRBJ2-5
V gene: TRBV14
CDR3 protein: CASSQEGQGWETQYF
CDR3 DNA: TGTGCCAGCAGCCAAGAAGGACAGGGATGGGAGACCCAGTACTTC

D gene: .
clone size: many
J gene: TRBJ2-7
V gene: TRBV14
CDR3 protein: CASSQDLKDEQYF
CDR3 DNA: TGTGCCAGCAGCCAAGATCTGAAGGACGAGCAGTACTTC

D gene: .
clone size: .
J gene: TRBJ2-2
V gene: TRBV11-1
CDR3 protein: CASSLSGARGELFF
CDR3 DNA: TGTGCCAGCAGCTTATCGGGGGCCCGGGGGGAGCTGTTTTTT

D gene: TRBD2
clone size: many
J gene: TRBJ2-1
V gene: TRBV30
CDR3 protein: CASTSGRVPNVINEQFF
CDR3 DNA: TGTGCCTCCACTAGCGGGAGGGTCCCTAATGTCATCAATGAGCAGTTCTTC

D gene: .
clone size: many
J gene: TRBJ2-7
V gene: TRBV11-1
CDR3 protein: CASSPRYSEQYF
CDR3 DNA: TGTGCCAGCAGCCCAAGGTACAGCGAGCAGTACTTC

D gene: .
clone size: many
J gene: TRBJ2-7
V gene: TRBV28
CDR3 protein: CASQGLYEQYF
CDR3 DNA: TGTGCCAGCCAGGGGCTATACGAGCAGTACTTC

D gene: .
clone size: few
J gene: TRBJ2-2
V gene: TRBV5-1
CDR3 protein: CASSLQTGMNTGELFF
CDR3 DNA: TGCGCCAGCAGCTTGCAAACAGGGATGAACACCGGGGAGCTGTTTTTT

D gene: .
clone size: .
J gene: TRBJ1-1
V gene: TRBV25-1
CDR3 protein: CASSDNVAGETNTEAFF
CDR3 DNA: TGTGCCAGCAGTGATAATGTTGCAGGAGAGACGAACACTGAAGCTTTCTTT

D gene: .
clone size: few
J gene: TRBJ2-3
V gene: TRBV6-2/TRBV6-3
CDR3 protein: CASGPTNTDTQYF
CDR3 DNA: TGTGCCAGCGGGCCGACTAACACAGATACGCAGTATTTT

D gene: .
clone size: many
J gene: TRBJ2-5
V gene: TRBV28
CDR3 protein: CASSSTPFLGYRETQYF
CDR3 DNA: TGTGCCAGCAGTTCCACCCCCTTTTTGGGATATAGGGAGACCCAGTACTTC

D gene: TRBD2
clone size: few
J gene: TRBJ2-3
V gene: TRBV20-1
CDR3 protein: CSARGLAARTDTQYF
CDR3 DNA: TGCAGTGCTAGAGGCCTAGCGGCGCGCACAGATACGCAGTATTTT

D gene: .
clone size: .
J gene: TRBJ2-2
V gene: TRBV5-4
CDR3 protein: CASSLGDQNTGELLF
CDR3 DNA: TGTGCCAGCAGCTTGGGGGACCAGAACACCGGGGAGCTGCTTTTT

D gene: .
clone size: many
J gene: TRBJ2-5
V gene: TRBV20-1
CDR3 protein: CSARDSRGARETQYF
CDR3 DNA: TGCAGTGCTAGAGATTCAAGGGGGGCGCGGGAGACCCAGTACTTC

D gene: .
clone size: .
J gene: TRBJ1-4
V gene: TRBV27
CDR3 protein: CATSSAATNEKLFF
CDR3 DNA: TGTGCCACTTCCTCGGCTGCAACTAATGAAAAACTGTTTTTT

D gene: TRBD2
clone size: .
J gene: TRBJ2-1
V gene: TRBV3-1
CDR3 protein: CASSQEFGTLPGGDEQFF
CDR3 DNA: TGTGCCAGCAGCCAAGAATTTGGGACGCTCCCCGGGGGGGATGAGCAGTTCTTC

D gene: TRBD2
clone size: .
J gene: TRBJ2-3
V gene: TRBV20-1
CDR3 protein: CSAKGLAARTDTQYF
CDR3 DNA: TGCAGTGCTAAAGGCCTAGCGGCGCGCACAGATACGCAGTATTTT

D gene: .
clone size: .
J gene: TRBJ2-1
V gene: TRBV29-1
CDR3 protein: CSVGIRQFF
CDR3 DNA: TGCAGCGTTGGGATAAGGCAGTTCTTC

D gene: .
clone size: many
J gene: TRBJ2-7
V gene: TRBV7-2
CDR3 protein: CASSFRGEGEQYF
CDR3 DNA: TGTGCCAGCAGCTTTAGGGGGGAAGGCGAGCAGTACTTC

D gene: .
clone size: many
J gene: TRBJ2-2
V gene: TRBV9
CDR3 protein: CASSVAQTGELFF
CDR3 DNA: TGTGCCAGCAGCGTAGCTCAGACCGGGGAGCTGTTTTTT

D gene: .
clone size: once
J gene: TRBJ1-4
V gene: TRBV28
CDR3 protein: CASSLRLEKLFF
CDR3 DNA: TGTGCCAGCAGTTTGCGATTGGAAAAACTGTTTTTT

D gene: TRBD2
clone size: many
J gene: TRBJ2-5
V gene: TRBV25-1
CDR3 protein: CASSVRGGEETQYF
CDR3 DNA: TGTGCCAGCAGTGTTCGGGGGGGCGAGGAGACCCAGTACTTC

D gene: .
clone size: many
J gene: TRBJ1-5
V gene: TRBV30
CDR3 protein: CAWSVMGNQPQHF
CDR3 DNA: TGTGCCTGGAGTGTAATGGGGAATCAGCCCCAGCATTTT

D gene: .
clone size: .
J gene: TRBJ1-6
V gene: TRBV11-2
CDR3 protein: CASSQIRDQHHF
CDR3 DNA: TGTGCCAGCAGCCAAATTAGGGACCAGCACCACTTT

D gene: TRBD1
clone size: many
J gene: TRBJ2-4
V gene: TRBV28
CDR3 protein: CASRKQGFKNIQYF
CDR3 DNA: TGTGCCAGCAGGAAACAGGGGTTCAAAAACATTCAGTACTTC

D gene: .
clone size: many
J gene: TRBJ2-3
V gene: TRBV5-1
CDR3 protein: CASGFLEERTDTQYF
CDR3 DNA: TGCGCCAGCGGTTTTCTGGAGGAACGAACGGATACGCAGTATTTT

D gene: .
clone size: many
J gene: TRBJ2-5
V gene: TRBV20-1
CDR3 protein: CSATKTVQETQYF
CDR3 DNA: TGCAGTGCTACGAAGACGGTACAAGAGACCCAGTACTTC

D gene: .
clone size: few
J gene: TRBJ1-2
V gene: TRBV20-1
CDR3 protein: CSATPYGYTF
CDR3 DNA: TGCAGTGCTACCCCGTATGGCTACACCTTC

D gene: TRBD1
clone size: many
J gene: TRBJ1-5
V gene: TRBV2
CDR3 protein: CASSRTGGDQPQHF
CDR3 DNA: TGTGCCAGCAGTCGGACAGGGGGCGATCAGCCCCAGCATTTT